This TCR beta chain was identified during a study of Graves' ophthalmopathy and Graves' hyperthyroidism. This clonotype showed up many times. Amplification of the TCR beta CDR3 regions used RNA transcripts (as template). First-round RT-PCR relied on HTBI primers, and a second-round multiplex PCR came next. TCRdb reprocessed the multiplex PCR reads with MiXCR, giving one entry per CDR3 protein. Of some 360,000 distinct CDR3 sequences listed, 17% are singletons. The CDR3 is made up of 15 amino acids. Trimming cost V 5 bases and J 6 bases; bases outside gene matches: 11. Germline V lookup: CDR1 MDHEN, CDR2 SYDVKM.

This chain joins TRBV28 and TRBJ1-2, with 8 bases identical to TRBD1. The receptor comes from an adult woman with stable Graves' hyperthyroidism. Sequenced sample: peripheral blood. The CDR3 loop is CASSGPGQVKDGYTF. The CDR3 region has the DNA TGTGCCAGCAGTGGGCCGGGACAGGTGAAAGATGGCTACACCTTC.